The sample holds a few counts of the clone carrying this T cell receptor beta chain. The antigen remains unidentified. A sample-barcoded 5' primer and a J-beta primer mix were used in a second PCR of roughly 6 to 11 cycles. Paired-end reads containing CDR3 totaled no fewer than 2.5 million for each sample. TCRdb re-called the 5' RACE reads through MiXCR, storing one row per CDR3 protein. The sample consists of 1.4 million to 1.5 million distinct CDR3 sequences, roughly 40% of them appearing once. This CDR3 is 14 amino acids long. The record originates from a study of blood T cells in healthy people across ages. Findings of the study overall: Those diversity estimates obtained from one million T cells were thought to be underestimates. Across the age range, TCR beta diversity per million T cells fell in a roughly linear way.

This TCR derives from a woman in her late teens or twenties in good health. The chain is built from TRBV21-1 and TRBJ2-1; TRBD1, as called in the table, went unchecked against the DNA. TRBV21-1 is a recognized pseudogene. Sequences were obtained from blood. The CDR3: CASSKPGGGDEQFF. CDR3 in DNA: TGTGCCAGCAGCAAGCCCGGGGGGGGTGATGAGCAGTTCTTC.